These 3 T cell receptor beta chains were sequenced from one sample in a study of blood T cells in healthy people across ages. It was with a sample-barcoded 5' primer and a J-beta primer mix that a second PCR of about 7 to 12 cycles was run. TCRdb recomputed calls from the 5' RACE reads with MiXCR, one row per CDR3 protein. The sample lists about 780,000 distinct CDR3 sequences; more than 25% were seen once. These same records also appear under a second study, on T cells of mothers and their children.

The sequenced material came from blood. The receptors were gathered from a boy aged 5-17 years in good health.

The V gene is TRBV25-1, the J gene TRBJ2-1, with 9 positions matching TRBD2. The length of the CDR3 is 18 residues. The V segment lost 3 bases and the J segment 7 bases; nucleotides outside the gene matches: 16. The germline CDR1 and CDR2 sequences are MGHDK and SYGVNS. CDR3 nucleotide sequence: TGTGCCAGCAGTGAGTCCCTTCCGGGCGGGGGGGCGTATAATGAGCAGTTCTTC. Its protein is CASSESLPGGGAYNEQFF. Full variable domain (outside the CDR3, taken from reference TRBV25-1 and TRBJ2-1): EADIYQTPRYLVIGTGKKITLECSQTMGHDKMYWYQQDPGMELHLIHYSYGVNSTEKGDLSSESTVSRIRTEHFPLTLESARPSHTSQYLCASSESLPGGGAYNEQFFGPGTRLTVL.

The sample holds one count of this clonotype. The CDR3: CSVAGCSYEQYF. CDR3 DNA sequence: TGCAGCGTTGCGGGATGCTCCTACGAGCAGTACTTC. The rearrangement uses TRBV29-1 and TRBJ2-7; D may be TRBD2 (5 bases). The CDR3 covers 12 residues. V shed 4 bases and J shed 0 bases, with 7 bases lying between them. CDR1 SQVTM and CDR2 ANQGSEA come from the germline V gene.

The rearrangement links TRBV7-9 to TRBJ1-4; D unresolved. V was pared by 1 base and J by 4 bases, with 10 bases between. The CDR3 sequence is 15 residues long. The V gene's germline CDR1 is SEHNR and CDR2 FQNEAQ (reference sequence). In DNA form, the CDR3 reads TGTGCCAGCAGCTTAGTAAGAAATAATAATGAAAAACTGTTTTTT. This translates into CASSLVRNNNEKLFF.